One T cell receptor beta chain is described in this entry. Other DNA sequences in this specimen translate into the identical CDR3. Assay: immunoSEQ multiplex PCR; the TCRdb copy retains only in-frame clones and omits some. The sample records some 340,000 clones, around 90% being singletons. This sample is drawn from a study of cytomegalovirus exposure and HLA in healthy donors. CDR3 size: 12 residues. Germline assignment: CDR1 MDHEN and CDR2 SYDVKM. V shed 8 bases and J 4 bases; nucleotides not matched to a gene: 5. The chain links TRBV28 to TRBJ2-7; the match to TRBD1 covers 7 bases. Sequences were obtained from PBMCs. The TCR was taken from a young woman in good health and CMV-seropositive. The CDR3 DNA follows: TGTGCCAGCTCACAGGGGCCTTACGAGCAGTACTTC. Its protein product is CASSQGPYEQYF.